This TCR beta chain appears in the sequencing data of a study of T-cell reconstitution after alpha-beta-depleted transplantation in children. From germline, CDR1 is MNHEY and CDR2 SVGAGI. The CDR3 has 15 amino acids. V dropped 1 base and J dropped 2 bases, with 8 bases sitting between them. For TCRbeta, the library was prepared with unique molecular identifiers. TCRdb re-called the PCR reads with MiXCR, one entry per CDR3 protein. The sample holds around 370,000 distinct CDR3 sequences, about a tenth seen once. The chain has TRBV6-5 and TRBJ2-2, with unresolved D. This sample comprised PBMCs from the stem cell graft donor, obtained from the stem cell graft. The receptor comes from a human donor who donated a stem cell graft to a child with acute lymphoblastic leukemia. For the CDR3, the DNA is TGTGCCAGCAGTTACTATAACCCTAACACCGGGGAGCTGTTTTTT. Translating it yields CASSYYNPNTGELFF.